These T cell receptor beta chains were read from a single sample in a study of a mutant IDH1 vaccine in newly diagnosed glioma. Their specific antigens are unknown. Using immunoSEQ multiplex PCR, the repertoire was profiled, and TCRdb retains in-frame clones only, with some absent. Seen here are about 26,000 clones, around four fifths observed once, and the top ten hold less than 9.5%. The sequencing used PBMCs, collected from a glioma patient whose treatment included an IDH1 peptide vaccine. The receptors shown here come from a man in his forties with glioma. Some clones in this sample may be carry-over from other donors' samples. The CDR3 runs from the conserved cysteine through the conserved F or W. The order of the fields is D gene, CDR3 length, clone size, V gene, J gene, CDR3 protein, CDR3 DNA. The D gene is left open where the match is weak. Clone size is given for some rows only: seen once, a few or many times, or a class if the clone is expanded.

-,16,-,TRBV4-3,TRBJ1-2,CASSQDLRDTRWGYTF,TGCGCCAGCAGCCAAGATCTAAGGGACACACGGTGGGGCTACACCTTC
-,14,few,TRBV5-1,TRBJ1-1,CASSLHGPNTEAFF,TGCGCCAGCAGCTTGCATGGCCCGAACACTGAAGCTTTCTTT
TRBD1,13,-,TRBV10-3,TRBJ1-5,CAISEALGQSEHF,TGTGCCATCAGTGAGGCACTGGGACAGAGCGAGCATTTT
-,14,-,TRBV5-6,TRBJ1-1,CASSLENRRTEAFF,TGTGCCAGCAGCCTTGAGAACAGGCGCACTGAAGCTTTCTTT
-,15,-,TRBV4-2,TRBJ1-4,CASSQVGADNEKLFF,TGTGCCAGCAGCCAAGTCGGGGCGGATAATGAAAAACTGTTTTTT
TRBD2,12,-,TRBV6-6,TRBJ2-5,CASRRGEETQYF,TGTGCCAGCAGGCGGGGGGAAGAGACCCAGTACTTC
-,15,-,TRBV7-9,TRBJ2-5,CASSTNRDPQETQYF,TGTGCCAGCAGCACGAACAGGGACCCTCAAGAGACCCAGTACTTC
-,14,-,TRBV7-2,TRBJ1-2,CASSARPETYGYTF,TGTGCCAGCAGCGCTCGACCAGAGACCTATGGCTACACCTTC
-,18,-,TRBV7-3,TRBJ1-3,CASSRDRDPGDGGNTIYF,TGTGCCAGCAGCAGAGACCGGGATCCAGGGGATGGTGGAAACACCATATATTTT
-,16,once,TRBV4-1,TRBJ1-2,CASSQEWGGWVTGYTF,TGCGCCAGCAGCCAAGAATGGGGTGGTTGGGTGACTGGCTACACCTTC
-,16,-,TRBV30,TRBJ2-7,CAWSVPGIFIRSEQYF,TGTGCCTGGAGTGTACCGGGGATATTTATTAGGAGCGAGCAGTACTTC
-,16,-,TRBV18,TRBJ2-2,CASSPPTAPGTGELFF,TGTGCCAGCTCACCACCGACAGCCCCGGGAACCGGGGAGCTGTTTTTT
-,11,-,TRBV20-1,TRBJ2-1,CSPEGRNEQFF,TGCAGTCCAGAGGGGAGGAATGAGCAGTTCTTC
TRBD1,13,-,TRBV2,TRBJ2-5,CASFDRDKETQYF,TGTGCCAGCTTTGACAGGGACAAAGAGACCCAGTACTTC
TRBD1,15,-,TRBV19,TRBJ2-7,CASSMGDRGYYEQYF,TGTGCCAGTAGTATGGGGGACAGGGGATATTACGAGCAGTACTTC
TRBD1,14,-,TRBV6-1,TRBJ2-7,CASKSGTASYEQYF,TGTGCCAGCAAGTCCGGGACAGCCAGCTACGAGCAGTACTTC
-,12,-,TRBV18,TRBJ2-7,CASSKGGYEQYF,TGTGCCAGCTCAAAGGGGGGATACGAGCAGTACTTC
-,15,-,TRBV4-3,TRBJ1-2,CASSHPRGERDGYTF,TGCGCCAGCAGCCACCCCAGGGGAGAACGGGATGGCTACACCTTC
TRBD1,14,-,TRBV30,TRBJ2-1,CAWSVNQGDDEQFF,TGTGCCTGGAGTGTGAACCAGGGGGATGATGAGCAGTTCTTC
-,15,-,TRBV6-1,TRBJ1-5,CASSVWLGLYQPQHF,TGTGCCAGCAGTGTTTGGTTAGGGCTCTATCAGCCCCAGCATTTT
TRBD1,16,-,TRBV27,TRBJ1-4,CASSFTPGQGSLELFF,TGTGCCAGCAGTTTTACACCGGGACAGGGATCTTTGGAACTGTTTTTT
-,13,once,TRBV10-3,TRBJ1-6,CAISLEVNSPLHF,TGTGCCATCAGCTTGGAGGTTAATTCACCCCTCCACTTT
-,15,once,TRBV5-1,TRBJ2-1,CASSLRFEAYNEQFF,TGCGCCAGCAGCTTGCGGTTTGAAGCGTACAATGAGCAGTTCTTC
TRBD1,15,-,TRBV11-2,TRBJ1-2,CASSLVDRSSRGYTF,TGTGCCAGCAGCTTGGTGGACAGGTCCTCTCGGGGCTACACCTTC
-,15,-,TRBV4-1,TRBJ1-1,CASSEGSQGYTEAFF,TGCGCCAGCAGCGAGGGGTCCCAGGGTTACACTGAAGCTTTCTTT
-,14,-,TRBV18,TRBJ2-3,CASSPRQAADTQYF,TGTGCCAGCTCACCGCGGCAGGCGGCAGATACGCAGTATTTT
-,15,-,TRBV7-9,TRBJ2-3,CASSHPEKETDTQYF,TGTGCCAGCAGCCACCCTGAGAAAGAAACAGATACGCAGTATTTT
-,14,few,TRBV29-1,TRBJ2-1,CSVVPHREGDEQFF,TGCAGCGTTGTCCCCCACAGGGAAGGGGATGAGCAGTTCTTC
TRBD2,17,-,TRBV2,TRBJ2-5,CASSGPQASSGEETQYF,TGTGCCAGCAGTGGGCCCCAAGCGTCTAGCGGGGAAGAGACCCAGTACTTC
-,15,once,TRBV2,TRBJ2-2,CASSGSRVGTGELFF,TGTGCCAGCAGTGGCAGTCGTGTAGGCACCGGGGAGCTGTTTTTT
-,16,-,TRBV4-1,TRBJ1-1,CASSQYSQGVGTEAFF,TGCGCCAGCAGCCAATACTCACAGGGTGTGGGCACTGAAGCTTTCTTT
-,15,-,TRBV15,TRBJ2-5,CATSRDLSAGETQYF,TGTGCCACCAGCAGAGATCTGTCCGCCGGCGAGACCCAGTACTTC
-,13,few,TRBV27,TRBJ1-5,CATKPGRNQPQHF,TGTGCCACCAAGCCCGGTCGCAATCAGCCCCAGCATTTT
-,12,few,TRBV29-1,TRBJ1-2,CSVTLGLGGYTF,TGCAGCGTGACGCTGGGGTTAGGCGGCTACACCTTC
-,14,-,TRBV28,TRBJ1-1,CASSPSTGGTEAFF,TGTGCCAGCAGTCCTTCGACGGGTGGAACTGAAGCTTTCTTT
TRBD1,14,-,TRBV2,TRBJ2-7,CASRPAGTGYEQYF,TGTGCCAGCAGACCCGCCGGGACAGGCTACGAGCAGTACTTC
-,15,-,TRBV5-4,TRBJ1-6,CASSLLGEDPPPLHF,TGTGCCAGCAGCTTGCTAGGCGAGGATCCGCCACCCCTCCACTTT
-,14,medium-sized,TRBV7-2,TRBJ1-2,CASSLFLTAHGYTF,TGTGCCAGCAGCTTGTTTCTGACAGCCCATGGCTACACCTTC
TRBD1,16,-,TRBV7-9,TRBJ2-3,CASSLGDRVVTDTQYF,TGTGCCAGCAGCTTAGGGGACAGGGTTGTTACAGATACGCAGTATTTT
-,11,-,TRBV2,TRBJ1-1,CASSFGDGTFF,-
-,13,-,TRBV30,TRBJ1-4,CAWKAQTEEKLFF,TGTGCCTGGAAGGCTCAAACAGAGGAAAAACTGTTTTTT
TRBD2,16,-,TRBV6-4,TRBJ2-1,CASSDASSGGGNEQFF,TGTGCCAGCAGTGACGCATCTAGCGGGGGCGGGAATGAGCAGTTCTTC
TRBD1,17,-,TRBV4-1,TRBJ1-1,CASSPVDRLGVNTEAFF,TGCGCCAGCAGCCCAGTGGACAGGCTGGGGGTGAACACTGAAGCTTTCTTT
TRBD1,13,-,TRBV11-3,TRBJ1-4,CASSRQGDEKLFF,TGTGCCAGCAGCCGGCAGGGGGACGAAAAACTGTTTTTT
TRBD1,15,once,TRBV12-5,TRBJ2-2,CASGLQGAGTGELFF,TGTGCTAGTGGTCTCCAGGGGGCGGGGACCGGGGAGCTGTTTTTT
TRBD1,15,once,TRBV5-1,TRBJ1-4,CASRSVGGGVEKLFF,TGCGCCAGCAGGTCCGTGGGAGGGGGCGTTGAAAAACTGTTTTTT
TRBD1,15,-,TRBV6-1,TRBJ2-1,CASTIDRGAYNEQFF,TGTGCCAGCACCATTGACAGGGGGGCCTACAATGAGCAGTTCTTC
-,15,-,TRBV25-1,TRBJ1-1,CASSNRTARNTEAFF,TGTGCCAGCAGTAATCGGACAGCTAGAAACACTGAAGCTTTCTTT
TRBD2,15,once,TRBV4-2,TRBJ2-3,CASSQDGGGTDTQYF,TGTGCCAGCAGCCAAGACGGCGGGGGTACAGATACGCAGTATTTT
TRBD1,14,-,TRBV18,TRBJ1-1,CASSSGTGGTEAFF,TGTGCCAGCTCTTCCGGGACAGGGGGCACTGAAGCTTTCTTT
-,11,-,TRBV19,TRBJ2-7,CASSRDHEQYF,TGTGCCAGTAGTAGGGACCACGAGCAGTACTTC
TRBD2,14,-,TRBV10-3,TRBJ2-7,CAIRSLGLAGEQYF,TGTGCCATCCGTTCGTTAGGGCTAGCGGGCGAGCAGTACTTC
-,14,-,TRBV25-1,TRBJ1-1,CASSPLSANTEAFF,TGTGCCAGCAGTCCCCTTTCTGCGAACACTGAAGCTTTCTTT